This TCR beta chain was sequenced in a study of breast tumors, draining lymph nodes, adjacent tissues. This clonotype was seen at least ten times. The antigen is not known. Samples came from axillary lymph nodes draining the breast cancer. TCRdb re-called the multiplex PCR reads with MiXCR, one entry per CDR3 protein. Of roughly 130,000 distinct CDR3 sequences in the sample, approximately 29% were seen once. Overall study findings and caveats: That most tumor T cells come from lymph nodes remained unproven. The data were judged consistent with most tumor T cells coming from lymph node and expanding in tumor. Tumor TCR diversity was below lymph nodes but above nontumor tissue. Compared with basal-like, luminal-like tumors shared significantly more repertoire with nontumor tissue.

Germline CDR1 reads GTSNPN; CDR2 reads SVGIG (reference sequence). The CDR3 is 14 amino acids. V was cut by 0 bases and J by 4 bases, with 7 bases left in between. The sequenced sample consisted of axillary lymph node tissue. The TCR sequence derives from a female donor with breast cancer. Some clones in this sample may be carry-over from other donors' samples. The V gene is TRBV30, the J gene TRBJ2-6; D gene uncertain. Here the CDR3 DNA reads TGTGCCTGGAGTGTCTGGGCAGGGGCCAACGTCCTGACTTTC. Amino acids: CAWSVWAGANVLTF.